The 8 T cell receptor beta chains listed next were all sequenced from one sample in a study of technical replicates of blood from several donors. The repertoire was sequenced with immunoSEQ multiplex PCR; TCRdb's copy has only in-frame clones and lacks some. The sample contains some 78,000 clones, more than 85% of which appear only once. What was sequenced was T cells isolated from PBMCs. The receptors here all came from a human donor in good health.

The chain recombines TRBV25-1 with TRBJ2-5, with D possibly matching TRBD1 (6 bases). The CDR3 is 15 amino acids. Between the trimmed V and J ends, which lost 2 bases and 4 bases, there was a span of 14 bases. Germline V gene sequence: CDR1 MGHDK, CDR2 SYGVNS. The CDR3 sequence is CASSEARGVIETQYF. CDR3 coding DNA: TGTGCCAGCAGTGAAGCCAGGGGAGTGATAGAGACCCAGTACTTC.

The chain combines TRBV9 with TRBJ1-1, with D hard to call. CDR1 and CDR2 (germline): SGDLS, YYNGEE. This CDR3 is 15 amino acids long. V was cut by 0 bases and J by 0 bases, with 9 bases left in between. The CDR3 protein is CASSVAPFMNTEAFF. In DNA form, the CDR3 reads TGTGCCAGCAGCGTAGCCCCTTTTATGAACACTGAAGCTTTCTTT.

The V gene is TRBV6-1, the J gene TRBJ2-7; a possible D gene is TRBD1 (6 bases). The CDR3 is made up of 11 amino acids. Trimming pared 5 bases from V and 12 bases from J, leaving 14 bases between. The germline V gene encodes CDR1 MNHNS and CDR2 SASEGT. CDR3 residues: CASSRGQYPYF. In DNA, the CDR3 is TGTGCCAGCAGTAGAGGACAGTATCCGTACTTC.

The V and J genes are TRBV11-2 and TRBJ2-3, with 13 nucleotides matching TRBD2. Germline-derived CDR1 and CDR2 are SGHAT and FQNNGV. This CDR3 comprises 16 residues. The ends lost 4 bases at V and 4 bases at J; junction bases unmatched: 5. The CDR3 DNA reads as TGTGCCAGCAGCTCAGGACTAGCGGGGGCAGCAGATACGCAGTATTTT. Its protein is CASSSGLAGAADTQYF.

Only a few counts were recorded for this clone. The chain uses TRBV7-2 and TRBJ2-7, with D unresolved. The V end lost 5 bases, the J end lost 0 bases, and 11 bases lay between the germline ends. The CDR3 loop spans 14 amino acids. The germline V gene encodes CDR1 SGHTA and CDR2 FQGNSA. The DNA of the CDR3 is TGTGCCAGCAGCACCTCTATAAGCTCCTACGAGCAGTACTTC. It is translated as CASSTSISSYEQYF.

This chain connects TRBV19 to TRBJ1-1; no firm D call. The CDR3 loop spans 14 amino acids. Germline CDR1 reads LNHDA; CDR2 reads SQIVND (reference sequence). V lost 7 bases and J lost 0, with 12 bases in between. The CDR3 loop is CASIREGMNTEAFF. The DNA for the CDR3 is TGTGCCAGTATCCGTGAGGGTATGAACACTGAAGCTTTCTTT.

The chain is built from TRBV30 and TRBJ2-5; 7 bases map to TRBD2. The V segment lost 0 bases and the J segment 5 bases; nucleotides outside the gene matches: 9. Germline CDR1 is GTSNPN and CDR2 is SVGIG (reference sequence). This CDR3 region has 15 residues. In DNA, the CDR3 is TGTGCCTGGAGTGTGGGGGGGATGGCGGGCGAGACCCAGTACTTC. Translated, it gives CAWSVGGMAGETQYF.

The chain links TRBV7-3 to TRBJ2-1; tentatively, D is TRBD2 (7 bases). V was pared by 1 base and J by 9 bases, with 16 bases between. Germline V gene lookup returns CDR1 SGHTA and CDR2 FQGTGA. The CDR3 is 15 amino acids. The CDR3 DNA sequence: TGTGCCAGCAGCTTAATCGGGGCGGGGGCTAGTGAGCAGTTCTTC. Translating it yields CASSLIGAGASEQFF.